Sequencing of this TCR beta chain was carried out in a study of ipilimumab plus nivolumab after autologous stem cell transplantation. As for the study in general: Patients received a median of about 5 ipilimumab and roughly eight nivolumab doses.

This table comes from immunoSEQ multiplex PCR, and its TCRdb copy is limited to in-frame clones, with some not included. The data contain around 13,000 clones, 60% to 75% of them singletons. This sample comprised PBMCs, obtained in a trial of ipilimumab plus nivolumab as post-transplant consolidation. The receptor was isolated from a male donor with diffuse large B-cell lymphoma.

CDR3 in DNA: TGTGCCAGCAGCTTTCCCGAGACAGTTCCCTACCGAGCTGGCTACACCTTC. Its protein is CASSFPETVPYRAGYTF. The rearrangement joins TRBV7-9 to TRBJ1-2; possibly TRBD1 for D (5 bases). The CDR3 runs to 17 residues. Trimming removed 3 bases from V and 7 bases from J, with 24 bases in between. CDR1 and CDR2 from the germline V gene are SEHNR and FQNEAQ (reference sequence). Full variable domain (missing parts from reference TRBV7-9 and TRBJ1-2): DTGVSQNPRHKITKRGQNVTFRCDPISEHNRLYWYRQTLGQGPEFLTYFQNEAQLEKSRLLSDRFSAERPKGSFSTLEIQRTEQGDSAMYLCASSFPETVPYRAGYTFGSGTRLTVV.